The 10 T cell receptor beta chains listed next were all sequenced from one sample in a study of radiation and T cells in renal cell carcinoma. Produced via immunoSEQ multiplex PCR; TCRdb's table is partial and in-frame only. This table holds about 170,000 clones, roughly 90% found once. Time point indicated: blood 4 weeks post-SBRT, at nephrectomy. Treatment reported: 15 Gy SBRT to primary tumor, nephrectomy 4 weeks later. The sample here was blood, taken from a patient whose treatment included radiotherapy and nephrectomy. The receptors come from a woman between 45 and 60 years old with renal cell carcinoma.

This clone was observed a handful of times. This rearrangement joins TRBV6-5 to TRBJ1-6, with D possibly TRBD1 on 6 matching bases. CDR3 size: 13 residues. Per the germline V gene, CDR1 is MNHEY and CDR2 is SVGAGI. Deletions cut 4 bases from V and 11 bases from J, with 12 bases between. CDR3 nucleotides: TGTGCCAGCAGTTTTCAAACAGGGACACCCCTCCACTTT. Translated, it gives CASSFQTGTPLHF.

The chain recombines TRBV6-6 with TRBJ1-2; a possible D gene is TRBD1 (5 bases). CDR1 is MNHNY, CDR2 SVGAGI, per germline (reference sequence). Between the trimmed V and J ends, which lost 1 base and 8 bases, there was a span of 11 bases. This CDR3 region has 13 residues. CDR3 DNA sequence: TGTGCCAGCAGTTACTTCAGGGAGCAGGGCTACACCTTC. Translating it yields CASSYFREQGYTF.

The chain employs TRBV9 and TRBJ1-2; TRBD1 is a possible D gene (6 bases). The V end lost 0 bases, the J end lost 8 bases, and 14 bases lay between the germline ends. Germline V gene lookup returns CDR1 SGDLS and CDR2 YYNGEE. The CDR3 is 14 residues long. The DNA for the CDR3 is TGTGCCAGCAGCGTAGCGGGGACACATAGCGGCTACACCTTC. This codes for CASSVAGTHSGYTF. Using reference TRBV9 and TRBJ1-2 for the parts outside the CDR3, the full variable domain is DSGVTQTPKHLITATGQRVTLRCSPRSGDLSVYWYQQSLDQGLQFLIQYYNGEERAKGNILERFSAQQFPDLHSELNLSSLELGDSALYFCASSVAGTHSGYTFGSGTRLTVV.

The CDR3 nucleotides read TGTGCCAGCCATAGGGCCGGGGGCGTGTGGACTGAAGCTTTCTTT. Translating gives CASHRAGGVWTEAFF. V usage is TRBV2 and J usage is TRBJ1-1; possibly TRBD1 for D (6 bases). The CDR3 length is 15 residues. Deletions cut 8 bases from V and 5 bases from J, with 21 bases between. Germline V gene data show CDR1 as SNHLY and CDR2 as FYNNEI. Full variable domain (outside the CDR3, taken from reference TRBV2 and TRBJ1-1): EPEVTQTPSHQVTQMGQEVILRCVPISNHLYFYWYRQILGQKVEFLVSFYNNEISEKSEIFDDQFSVERPDGSNFTLKIRSTKLEDSAMYFCASHRAGGVWTEAFFGQGTRLTVV.

The genes are TRBV29-1 and TRBJ2-6; D unresolved. CDR1 SQVTM and CDR2 ANQGSEA come from the germline V gene. The CDR3 loop spans 12 amino acids. Deletions cut 2 bases from V and 4 bases from J, with 3 bases between. The CDR3 reads CSVEQGANVLTF. CDR3 in DNA: TGCAGCGTTGAACAAGGGGCCAACGTCCTGACTTTC.

This clone was seen a single time. The V call is TRBV10-3, the J call TRBJ2-1; a weak D match, TRBD2 (6 bases). CDR3 length: 15 residues. The V gene lost 5 bases and the J gene lost 2 bases, with 13 bases spanning the gap. Germline CDR1 is ENHRY and CDR2 is SYGVKD. This chain's CDR3 is CAISLGGDPYNEQFF. The CDR3 coding sequence is TGTGCCATCAGTCTGGGCGGGGACCCCTACAATGAGCAGTTCTTC.

V is TRBV4-3 and J is TRBJ2-5, with 10 bases lining up with TRBD1. J lost 2 bases, V lost 3 bases, and 3 bases had no gene match. The CDR3 sequence is 15 residues long. The germline V gene has CDR1 LGHNA and CDR2 YSLEER. Written as DNA, the CDR3 is TGCGCCAGCAGCCATGGACAGGGGGTTCAAGAGACCCAGTACTTC. Translating it yields CASSHGQGVQETQYF.

V gene TRBV5-1 combines with J gene TRBJ2-7; TRBD1 aligns across 7 bases. This CDR3 has 16 residues. The V segment lost 3 bases and the J segment 3 bases; nucleotides outside the gene matches: 12. The V gene's germline CDR1 is SGHRS and CDR2 YFSETQ. The CDR3 here is CASSWGQWEWSYEQYF. The CDR3 nucleotides read TGCGCCAGCAGCTGGGGACAGTGGGAATGGAGCTACGAGCAGTACTTC. The full variable domain, completed using reference TRBV5-1 and TRBJ2-7, is KAGVTQTPRYLIKTRGQQVTLSCSPISGHRSVSWYQQTPGQGLQFLFEYFSETQRNKGNFPGRFSGRQFSNSRSEMNVSTLELGDSALYLCASSWGQWEWSYEQYFGPGTRLTVT.

V usage is TRBV9 and J usage is TRBJ2-1; TRBD2 agrees at 8 bases. The length of the CDR3 is 16 residues. The V and J ends lost 0 bases and 2 bases, in that order; junction bases with no gene match: 4. The V gene's germline CDR1 is SGDLS and CDR2 YYNGEE. Written as DNA, the CDR3 is TGTGCCAGCAGCGTAGAAAGCGGGGGAGCCTACAATGAGCAGTTCTTC. It encodes CASSVESGGAYNEQFF.

This rearrangement joins TRBV5-4 to TRBJ2-3; D may be TRBD2 (6 bases). Germline CDR1 is SGHNT and CDR2 is YYREEE (reference sequence). This CDR3 is 15 amino acids long. Trimming stripped 0 bases from V and 3 bases from J, with 11 bases between. The CDR3 loop is CASSLAGRWTDTQYF. DNA of the CDR3: TGTGCCAGCAGCTTGGCAGGGAGGTGGACAGATACGCAGTATTTT.